These 16 T cell receptor beta chains originate from one sample sequenced in a study of blood T cell repertoires in COVID-19. The repertoire was sequenced with immunoSEQ multiplex PCR; TCRdb's copy has only in-frame clones and lacks some. The profile shows 350,000 to 550,000 clones, 80% to 90% of them singletons. Sequenced material: PBMCs or T cells enriched from blood (not recorded which). These TCRs come from a man between 25 and 39 years old who had recovered from COVID-19.

This clone was picked up a small number of times. This rearrangement joins TRBV3-1 (or the pseudogene TRBV3-2) to TRBJ1-4; 9 nucleotides agree with TRBD1. CDR3 size: 15 residues. In germline, CDR1 is LGHDT, CDR2 YNNKEL (reference sequence). Trimming took 0 bases from V and 8 from J; bases not matched to a gene: 4. CDR3 nucleotide sequence: TGTGCCAGCAGCCAAGAAGGGACAGGGAACGAAAAACTGTTTTTT. This encodes CASSQEGTGNEKLFF.

The chain is built from TRBV27 and TRBJ2-5, with TRBD2 matching 7 bases. Germline trimming cut 2 bases from V and 5 bases from J; bases unmatched to any gene: 5. This CDR3 region has 14 residues. Germline V gene lookup returns CDR1 MNHEY and CDR2 SMNVEV (reference sequence). CDR3 residues: CASSLGGRRETQYF. In nucleotides, the CDR3 is TGTGCCAGCAGTTTAGGCGGGAGAAGGGAGACCCAGTACTTC.

The chain has TRBV30 and TRBJ1-4; a possible D gene is TRBD1 (5 bases). Germline CDR1 is GTSNPN and CDR2 is SVGIG (reference sequence). V shed 5 bases and J shed 4 bases, with 14 bases lying between them. CDR3 size: 14 residues. The chain's CDR3 is CAWGAGNNNEKLFF. The CDR3 DNA reads as TGTGCCTGGGGGGCGGGAAACAATAATGAAAAACTGTTTTTT.

The chain has TRBV19 and TRBJ2-7; D possibly corresponds to TRBD1 (7 bases). The germline V and J ends were trimmed by 9 bases and 2 bases, with 14 bases remaining between them. The germline V gene encodes CDR1 LNHDA and CDR2 SQIVND (reference sequence). The CDR3 is 13 residues long. DNA of the CDR3: TGTGCCAGCGGGAGAGGGGGCCCCTACGAGCAGTACTTC. Translated: CASGRGGPYEQYF.

This clone was recorded only once. The chain joins TRBV30 to TRBJ2-5, with a possible D match to TRBD2 (6 bases). Between the trimmed V and J ends, which lost 0 bases and 5 bases, there was a span of 10 bases. The CDR3 contains 13 residues. The V gene's germline CDR1 is GTSNPN and CDR2 SVGIG (reference sequence). The CDR3 protein is CAWSVREWETQYF. CDR3 bases: TGTGCCTGGAGTGTTCGGGAGTGGGAGACCCAGTACTTC.

The chain combines TRBV28 with TRBJ2-5; D may be TRBD1 (8 bases). The CDR3 sequence is 12 residues long. Germline V gene sequence: CDR1 MDHEN, CDR2 SYDVKM. The V end was cut by 11 bases, the J end by 8 bases, with 18 bases between. The CDR3 is CAGVTGGGTQYF. As DNA, the CDR3 is TGTGCCGGGGTAACAGGGGGGGGTACCCAGTACTTC.

The chain links TRBV15 to TRBJ2-2; 8 bases map to TRBD1. Germline V gives CDR1 LNHNV, CDR2 YYDKDF (reference sequence). Germline trimming cut 3 bases from V and 3 bases from J; bases unmatched to any gene: 0. The CDR3 runs 14 residues. The CDR3 spells CATSRTGDTGELFF. CDR3 sequence (DNA): TGTGCCACCAGCAGGACAGGGGACACCGGGGAGCTGTTTTTT.

This clone was detected only once. V usage is TRBV6-2 or TRBV6-3 and J usage is TRBJ2-7; 9 nucleotides match TRBD2. Trimming cost V 4 bases and J 4 bases; bases outside gene matches: 8. CDR3 length: 15 residues. CDR1 is MNHEY and CDR2 is SVGEGT in the germline V gene. The CDR3 sequence is CASSSRGRGRYEQYF. CDR3 nucleotide sequence: TGTGCCAGCAGTTCCCGCGGGAGGGGGCGTTACGAGCAGTACTTC.

This clone was seen a single time. J is TRBJ2-3 and V is TRBV28, with a weak D call TRBD1 (6 bases). The V gene's germline CDR1 is MDHEN and CDR2 SYDVKM. This CDR3 has 15 residues. V lost 9 bases and J lost 6, with 22 bases in between. The CDR3 region is CASTSGAGARDTQYF. CDR3 DNA: TGTGCCAGTACGTCTGGGGCAGGGGCCCGGGATACGCAGTATTTT.

V and J are TRBV5-7 and TRBJ1-4; D is undetermined. TRBV5-7 is identified as an open reading frame with a role that is uncertain. V was shortened by 4 bases and J by 2 bases, with 15 bases between the two germline ends. The CDR3 contains 16 residues. The CDR3 DNA is TGTGCCAGCAGCATAAGGCAGCGGCGGACTAATGAAAAACTGTTTTTT. It yields the protein CASSIRQRRTNEKLFF.

The chain combines TRBV28 with TRBJ2-2; maybe TRBD1 (6 bases). This CDR3 is built from 16 residues. Germline V CDR1 and CDR2: MDHEN, SYDVKM. V was pared by 2 bases and J by 3 bases, with 13 bases between. The CDR3 reads CASSLEGQGYTGELFF. As DNA, the CDR3 is TGTGCCAGCAGTTTAGAAGGGCAGGGGTACACCGGGGAGCTGTTTTTT.

This clone was seen a single time. The genes are TRBV9 and TRBJ1-1; no clear D gene. CDR1 is SGDLS, CDR2 YYNGEE, per germline. The CDR3 consists of 14 residues. The V gene lost 0 bases and the J gene lost 4 bases, with 10 bases spanning the gap. CDR3 residues: CASSVVAEFTEAFF. In DNA form, the CDR3 reads TGTGCCAGCAGCGTAGTGGCGGAATTCACTGAAGCTTTCTTT.

The chain has TRBV5-1 and TRBJ1-1, with 9 nucleotides matching TRBD1. Germline V lookup: CDR1 SGHRS, CDR2 YFSETQ. J lost 1 base, V lost 3 bases, and 4 bases had no gene match. CDR3 size: 15 residues. This chain's CDR3 is CASSWGQGGNTEAFF. CDR3 sequence (DNA): TGCGCCAGCAGCTGGGGACAGGGCGGGAACACTGAAGCTTTCTTT.

The chain uses TRBV3-1 (or the pseudogene TRBV3-2) and TRBJ2-3; D unresolved. The CDR3 is 14 residues long. Germline assignment: CDR1 LGHDT and CDR2 YNNKEL (reference sequence). V dropped 4 bases and J dropped 1 base, with 9 bases sitting between them. The CDR3 reads CASSPSEGTDTQYF. Written as DNA, the CDR3 is TGTGCCAGCAGCCCCAGCGAGGGCACAGATACGCAGTATTTT.

The gene calls are TRBV9 and TRBJ1-6; no clear D gene. The CDR3 covers 12 residues. Germline-derived CDR1 and CDR2 are SGDLS and YYNGEE. Trimming removed 4 bases from V and 13 bases from J, with 12 bases in between. The CDR3 is CASSTRWSPLHF. The CDR3 nucleotides are TGTGCCAGCAGCACCCGGTGGAGTCCCCTCCACTTT.

J is TRBJ2-3 and V is TRBV19; TRBD1 agrees at 9 bases. CDR1 LNHDA and CDR2 SQIVND come from the germline V gene (reference sequence). V lost 7 bases, J lost 0 bases, and 5 bases stayed unmatched. The CDR3 length is 15 residues. The CDR3 is CASKNRGQSTDTQYF. The DNA for the CDR3 is TGTGCCAGTAAGAACAGGGGGCAGAGCACAGATACGCAGTATTTT.